This record concerns one T cell receptor (beta chain) sequence. Its antigen is unidentified. The CDR3 loop spans 13 amino acids. Germline lookup yields CDR1 KGHDR and CDR2 SFDVKD. This entry comes from a study of T cells expressing NK-cell markers. Study summary: Of eight sequenced donors, seven were HCMV-seropositive and one HCMV-seronegative.

It was by 5'RACE template switching with UMIs that TCR beta cDNA was made. No DNA is given; TCRdb re-called the 5' RACE reads and lists each CDR3 protein once. The sample table sets out 400,000 to 550,000 distinct CDR3 sequences. Study observations and caveats: About six donors carried dominant NKG2C+ clonotypes that made up roughly 1.0-7.5% of their CD8+ T cells. Unclear, still, was the HCMV specificity of the expanded NKG2C+ T cell clones.

The sequence was collected from a woman between 18 and 70 years old in good health. The chain recombines TRBV24-1 with TRBJ2-3; the TCRdb D gene call, TRBD1, has no DNA to confirm it. The material sequenced was blood T cells: a sorted CD56 or NKG2C T cell subset, CD4+ or CD8+ T cells, or bulk PBMC T cells (not recorded which). The CDR3 sequence: CATGGPSTDTQYF.